This entry lists 17 T cell receptor beta chains sequenced from one sample in a study of blood T cells in healthy people across ages (dated by TCRdb to between 2014 and 2017). Library preparation employed 5' RACE. The sample was run on an Illumina HiSeq 2500. A second PCR of roughly 7 to 11 cycles was performed with a sample-barcoded 5' primer and a J-beta primer mix. Through fastp at Q25 and MiXCR, TCRdb rebuilt clones from the public reads, retaining in-frame beta chains. Each record represents a unique CDR3 protein, reported with the most common genes and DNA among its rows. The sample table contains under 800,000 distinct CDR3 sequences; only one count was recorded for 40% to 45% of them. The ten largest clones take up roughly 20% of the sample. Sequenced sample: blood. Every receptor here comes from a woman aged 60-70 years in good health.

This chain links TRBV10-3 with TRBJ2-1; 10 bases fit TRBD1. V dropped 7 bases and J dropped 10; count of bases not matched to a gene: 10. Germline V gene data show CDR1 as ENHRY and CDR2 as SYGVKD. This CDR3 spans 14 amino acids. The DNA of the CDR3 is TGTGCCATCACCGAGGGACAGGGGAAAGGCGAGCAGTTCTTC. Translated, it gives CAITEGQGKGEQFF.

This rearrangement joins TRBV5-1 to TRBJ2-1; TRBD1 is a possible D gene (5 bases). V dropped 0 bases and J dropped 6 bases, with 10 bases sitting between them. In germline, CDR1 is SGHRS, CDR2 YFSETQ. There are 14 residues in the CDR3. The CDR3 DNA sequence: TGCGCCAGCAGCTTGGGTCCAGACAGCAATGAGCAGTTCTTC. It translates to CASSLGPDSNEQFF.

The sample holds a few counts of this clonotype. The genes are TRBV7-6 and TRBJ2-3; 8 bases are shared with TRBD1. The CDR3 is 15 residues long. Germline values: CDR1 SGHVS, CDR2 FNYEAQ. With 6 bases clipped from V and 4 bases from J, the junction kept 9 bases outside the gene matches. CDR3 in amino acids: CASSAGTGRSDTQYF. In DNA form, the CDR3 reads TGTGCCAGCAGTGCCGGGACAGGACGGTCAGATACGCAGTATTTT.

V and J are TRBV5-5 and TRBJ2-6, with 9 bases matching TRBD1. The CDR3 consists of 17 residues. After removal of 4 bases from V and 3 bases from J, the junction contained 8 bases not matched to a gene. Per the germline V gene, CDR1 is SGHKS and CDR2 is YYEKEE (reference sequence). In nucleotides, the CDR3 is TGTGCCAGCAGCCACTCAGGACAGGGGTTTGGGGCCAACGTCCTGACTTTC. Translated: CASSHSGQGFGANVLTF.

This clonotype has more than one count but fewer than ten. The genes are TRBV9 and TRBJ2-5; D uncertain. The V gene's germline CDR1 is SGDLS and CDR2 YYNGEE. The ends were cut back, 0 bases at V and 4 bases at J, with 10 bases in the middle. The CDR3 extends over 14 amino acids. DNA for the CDR3: TGTGCCAGCAGCGTAGCCCCGGTAGGAGAGACCCAGTACTTC. Translation gives CASSVAPVGETQYF. Full variable domain (outside the CDR3, taken from reference TRBV9 and TRBJ2-5): DSGVTQTPKHLITATGQRVTLRCSPRSGDLSVYWYQQSLDQGLQFLIQYYNGEERAKGNILERFSAQQFPDLHSELNLSSLELGDSALYFCASSVAPVGETQYFGPGTRLLVL.

CDR3 in amino acids: CASSPGQGATGELFF. The DNA for the CDR3 is TGTGCCAGCAGTCCGGGACAGGGGGCCACCGGGGAGCTGTTTTTT. V gene TRBV6-2 or TRBV6-3 combines with J gene TRBJ2-2; 12 positions agree with TRBD1. J was trimmed by 4 bases and V by 5 bases; bases with no gene match: 2. Germline V gene sequence: CDR1 MNHEY, CDR2 SVGEGT. The CDR3 runs 15 residues.

This clonotype came up once. The chain employs TRBV18 and TRBJ2-5, with 7 bases lining up with TRBD2. The CDR3 is made up of 13 amino acids. Germline trimming cut 2 bases from V and 5 bases from J; bases unmatched to any gene: 2. Per the germline V gene, CDR1 is KGHSH and CDR2 is LQKENI. The CDR3 sequence is CASSPTGGETQYF. The CDR3 nucleotides read TGTGCCAGCTCACCAACGGGAGGTGAGACCCAGTACTTC.

The genes are TRBV6-1 and TRBJ1-1; D is ambiguous. The CDR3 extends over 14 amino acids. V gave up 3 bases and J gave up 4 bases, with 12 bases separating them. The germline V gene encodes CDR1 MNHNS and CDR2 SASEGT. For the CDR3, the DNA is TGTGCCAGCAGTGATCGGGCAGATTTCACTGAAGCTTTCTTT. Translation gives CASSDRADFTEAFF.

The V call is TRBV12-5, the J call TRBJ2-5; D perhaps matches TRBD2 (5 bases). The ends were cut back, 3 bases at V and 2 bases at J, with 7 bases in the middle. CDR1 LGHNT and CDR2 FRNRAP come from the germline V gene. This CDR3 has 13 residues. The CDR3 DNA reads as TGTGCTAGTGGTTTACGGGAACAAGAGACCCAGTACTTC. This encodes CASGLREQETQYF.

This clonotype has just a few counts. The chain has TRBV20-1 and TRBJ1-1, with D unclear. Germline V gene lookup returns CDR1 DFQATT and CDR2 SNEGSKA (reference sequence). Trimming removed 6 bases from V and 3 bases from J, with 8 bases in between. The CDR3 length is 11 residues. DNA of the CDR3: TGCAGTGCCAAGGAGTACACTGAAGCTTTCTTT. It codes for CSAKEYTEAFF.

As for this clonotype: An end of the junction differs from the germline gene, which may be a read error. The gene calls are TRBV6-2 or TRBV6-3 and TRBJ2-1, with TRBD2 matching 8 bases. CDR3 length: 17 amino acids. In germline, CDR1 is MNHEY, CDR2 SVGEGT. The CDR3 reads CASSHSRGGLSHNEQFF. CDR3 sequence (DNA): TGTGCCAGCAGTCACTCCCGGGGGGGTCTCTCCCACAATGAGCAGTTCTTC.

The rearrangement links TRBV7-2 to TRBJ2-7; maybe TRBD2 (5 bases). CDR3 length: 15 amino acids. V was clipped by 1 base and J by 0 bases, with 10 bases between them. Germline-derived CDR1 and CDR2 are SGHTA and FQGNSA. The CDR3: CASSLEAASSYEQYF. CDR3 coding DNA: TGTGCCAGCAGCTTAGAAGCGGCAAGCTCCTACGAGCAGTACTTC.

Details on this clonotype: One base away lies a much larger clone, so this may be a sequencing read error. The CDR3, as DNA: TGTACCAGCAGCCAAGCAGGGAATGAGCAGTTCTTC. Protein product: CTSSQAGNEQFF. The chain has TRBV3-1 and TRBJ2-1; a possible D gene is TRBD1 (5 bases). From germline, CDR1 is LGHDT and CDR2 YNNKEL (reference sequence). The CDR3 contains 12 residues.

The chain combines TRBV14 with TRBJ1-2; perhaps TRBD1 as D (6 bases). V was trimmed by 4 bases and J by 0 bases, leaving 18 bases between them. This CDR3 spans 17 amino acids. Looked up from germline, CDR1 is SGHDN and CDR2 is FVKESK. CDR3 loop: CASSPSPGDKTNYGYTF. The CDR3 nucleotides read TGTGCCAGCAGCCCGAGCCCGGGGGACAAGACTAACTATGGCTACACCTTC.

This chain uses TRBV4-2 with TRBJ1-5; maybe TRBD1 (6 bases). The length of the CDR3 is 16 residues. The germline V gene encodes CDR1 LGHNA and CDR2 YNFKEQ. The germline V and J ends were trimmed by 0 bases and 6 bases, with 15 bases remaining between them. The CDR3 DNA is TGTGCCAGCAGCCAAGATCCCAGGGGTAGACGTCAGCCCCAGCATTTT. The encoded protein is CASSQDPRGRRQPQHF.

V gene TRBV18 combines with J gene TRBJ2-1; 7 positions agree with TRBD1. The V segment lost 5 bases and the J segment 7 bases; nucleotides outside the gene matches: 11. This CDR3 is built from 15 residues. Germline lookup yields CDR1 KGHSH and CDR2 LQKENI. The CDR3 DNA is TGTGCCAGCTCAACTCGGGACAGATCAAAAAATGAGCAGTTCTTC. Encoded protein: CASSTRDRSKNEQFF. Full variable domain (remainder filled in from reference TRBV18 and TRBJ2-1): NAGVMQNPRHLVRRRGQEARLRCSPMKGHSHVYWYRQLPEEGLKFMVYLQKENIIDESGMPKERFSAEFPKEGPSILRIQQVVRGDSAAYFCASSTRDRSKNEQFFGPGTRLTVL.

The rearrangement joins TRBV28 to TRBJ2-1, with TRBD2 identical over 10 bases. Germline V CDR1 and CDR2: MDHEN, SYDVKM. The V and J ends lost 8 bases and 0 bases, in that order; junction bases with no gene match: 10. The CDR3 is made up of 17 amino acids. CDR3 bases: TGTGCCAGCCTCCCGTCTAGCGGGAGCCTCTCCTACAATGAGCAGTTCTTC. It encodes CASLPSSGSLSYNEQFF.